This passage covers 31 T cell receptor beta chains from one sample sequenced in a study of regulatory T cells in long-lasting Graves disease. TCR beta libraries were built with iRepertoire HTBI primers and Arm-PCR of CDR3 regions. TCRdb used MiXCR to reprocess the multiplex PCR reads, holding one entry per CDR3 protein. The sample records approximately 460,000 distinct CDR3 sequences, about 16% being singletons. Time point noted: newly diagnosed GD, antithyroid drugs for less than 3 months. Researchers made the TCR library from RNA that was extracted from PBMCs. The data were also submitted as part of a second study, on T cells in Graves' hyperthyroidism and ophthalmopathy.

The input for sequencing was peripheral blood mononuclear cells (PBMCs), taken at new diagnosis, from a patient treated with antithyroid drugs. The receptor source for this set is a young woman with Graves disease.

The chain is built from TRBV11-2 and TRBJ2-1; 7 bases map to TRBD2. This CDR3 is 15 amino acids long. Germline V gene data show CDR1 as SGHAT and CDR2 as FQNNGV. Unmatched junction bases numbered 6, after V lost 1 base and J lost 6 bases. The CDR3 DNA reads as TGTGCCAGCAGCTTAGTGGCTAGCGGCGGCAATGAGCAGTTCTTC. This sequence encodes CASSLVASGGNEQFF.

The J gene is TRBJ2-3, the V gene TRBV27; D possibly uses TRBD1 or TRBD2 (5 bases each). The J call may be faulty, since TRBJ2-7 better matches the DNA end. Germline-derived CDR1 and CDR2 are MNHEY and SMNVEV (reference sequence). This CDR3 has 14 amino acids. The chain's CDR3 is CASRVGRGEDEQYF. DNA of the CDR3: TGTGCCAGCAGGGTAGGGCGAGGGGAAGACGAGCAGTACTTC.

This clonotype was observed many times. J is TRBJ1-3 and V is TRBV3-1; D gene ambiguous. Germline CDR1 LGHDT, CDR2 YNNKEL (reference sequence). The CDR3 has 16 amino acids. Deletions cut 3 bases from V and 2 bases from J, with 14 bases between. The CDR3 is CASSQAGIGAGNTIYF. In nucleotides, the CDR3 is TGTGCCAGCAGCCAGGCCGGAATTGGAGCTGGAAACACCATATATTTT.

The V call is TRBV7-2, the J call TRBJ2-2, with D uncertain. Germline V gene sequence: CDR1 SGHTA, CDR2 FQGNSA. The CDR3 loop spans 14 amino acids. The V end lost 4 bases, the J end lost 7 bases, and 13 bases lay between the germline ends. Written as DNA, the CDR3 is TGTGCCAGCAGCTCTTCGTCGTTTGACGGGGAGCTGTTTTTT. Translating it yields CASSSSSFDGELFF.

Ten or more counts support this clonotype. V usage is TRBV2 and J usage is TRBJ1-5; perhaps TRBD1 as D (6 bases). Looked up from germline, CDR1 is SNHLY and CDR2 is FYNNEI. Trimming removed 7 bases at V and 2 bases at J, with 15 bases between. The CDR3 length is 15 residues. Here the CDR3 reads CASTTTGRGNQPQHF. As DNA, the CDR3 is TGTGCCAGCACCACGACAGGAAGGGGCAATCAGCCCCAGCATTTT.

As to this clonotype: Being one base from a much bigger clone, this may be a read error. The chain recombines TRBV12-3 or TRBV12-4 with TRBJ1-1; the D is unclear. V was trimmed by 0 bases and J by 0 bases, leaving 5 bases between them. The CDR3 length is 14 residues. CDR3 sequence (DNA): TGTGCCAGCAGTTTAGCGCACATGAACACTGAAGCTTTCTTT. Translated: CASSLAHMNTEAFF.

The V gene is TRBV10-3, the J gene TRBJ2-1; D not certain. The CDR3 runs to 13 residues. Trimming pared 7 bases from V and 5 bases from J, leaving 12 bases between. The germline V gene encodes CDR1 ENHRY and CDR2 SYGVKD. The CDR3 region is CAIKDQRHNEQFF. The CDR3 bases are TGTGCCATCAAAGACCAAAGACACAATGAGCAGTTCTTC.

A word on this clonotype: At one boundary the junction diverges from the germline segment, which might be a read error. This CDR3 is CASSLGFLAGGFYNDQFF. DNA for the CDR3: TGTGCCAGCAGCTTAGGATTCCTAGCCGGGGGGTTCTACAATGATCAGTTCTTC. The rearrangement joins TRBV7-9 to TRBJ2-1; the match to TRBD2 covers 7 bases. The CDR3 is 18 residues long. From germline, CDR1 is SEHNR and CDR2 FQNEAQ (reference sequence).

This clonotype appeared many times. This chain links TRBV18 with TRBJ1-2; 7 bases agree with TRBD1. Looked up from germline, CDR1 is KGHSH and CDR2 is LQKENI. This CDR3 is built from 14 residues. V lost 3 bases, J lost 3 bases, and 4 bases stayed unmatched. The CDR3 coding sequence is TGTGCCAGCTCACCTTCAGGGGGGGACTATGGCTACACCTTC. Its protein is CASSPSGGDYGYTF.

This clonotype was detected many times. V gene TRBV7-9 combines with J gene TRBJ2-1; D might be TRBD2 (6 bases). V dropped 4 bases and J dropped 8 bases, with 18 bases sitting between them. The CDR3 runs 15 residues. Germline lookup yields CDR1 SEHNR and CDR2 FQNEAQ (reference sequence). CDR3 DNA: TGTGCCAGCAGCTCAGCAGCGGGTAGTTACCATGAGCAGTTCTTC. It encodes CASSSAAGSYHEQFF. Together with reference TRBV7-9 and TRBJ2-1, the CDR3 gives the full variable domain: DTGVSQNPRHKITKRGQNVTFRCDPISEHNRLYWYRQTLGQGPEFLTYFQNEAQLEKSRLLSDRFSAERPKGSFSTLEIQRTEQGDSAMYLCASSSAAGSYHEQFFGPGTRLTVL.

This clonotype was counted at least ten times. The rearrangement joins TRBV28 to TRBJ2-3; D is tentatively TRBD1 or TRBD2 (6 bases each). V lost 7 bases, J lost 4 bases, and 18 bases lay in between. The CDR3 covers 15 residues. The germline V gene has CDR1 MDHEN and CDR2 SYDVKM. The CDR3 DNA reads TGTGCCAGCACCCTTGGCGGACGGGGGCCAGATACGCAGTATTTT. Translation: CASTLGGRGPDTQYF.

The gene calls are TRBV2 and TRBJ2-3, with 16 positions matching TRBD2. In germline, CDR1 is SNHLY, CDR2 FYNNEI. CDR3 length: 20 residues. Losses at the gene ends were 3 bases for V and 1 base for J; bases not matched to a gene: 10. The DNA of the CDR3 is TGTGCCAGCAGTGACCCGGGACTAGCGGGAGGGGATTGGGGCACAGATACGCAGTATTTT. Amino acid sequence: CASSDPGLAGGDWGTDTQYF. The complete variable domain, with remaining parts taken from reference TRBV2 and TRBJ2-3, reads EPEVTQTPSHQVTQMGQEVILRCVPISNHLYFYWYRQILGQKVEFLVSFYNNEISEKSEIFDDQFSVERPDGSNFTLKIRSTKLEDSAMYFCASSDPGLAGGDWGTDTQYFGPGTRLTVL.

The chain is built from TRBV19 and TRBJ2-2, with TRBD1 identical over 7 bases. CDR1 is LNHDA and CDR2 is SQIVND in the germline V gene (reference sequence). The V gene end was trimmed by 7 bases and the J gene end by 5 bases; junction bases not matched to a gene: 4. The CDR3 loop spans 13 amino acids. In nucleotides, the CDR3 is TGTGCCAGTAATGACAGGGAAACCGGGGAGCTGTTTTTT. Protein sequence: CASNDRETGELFF.

This clonotype was seen ten or more times. V usage is TRBV7-8 and J usage is TRBJ2-1; unclear D gene. This CDR3 contains 15 residues. Germline lookup yields CDR1 SGHVS and CDR2 FQNEAQ. Trimming cost V 4 bases and J 8 bases, with 18 bases left between them. The CDR3 sequence: CASSSLYKGSDEQFF. The CDR3 coding sequence is TGTGCCAGCAGCTCCCTTTATAAGGGAAGCGATGAGCAGTTCTTC.

In this sample, this clonotype turned up a few times. The gene calls are TRBV28 and TRBJ2-3; no clear D gene. In germline, CDR1 is MDHEN, CDR2 SYDVKM. The length of the CDR3 is 14 residues. V lost 6 bases and J lost 1, with 11 bases in between. The CDR3 region is CASSLTQGTDTQYF. The CDR3 DNA sequence: TGTGCCAGCAGCCTGACGCAGGGCACAGATACGCAGTATTTT.

About this clonotype: A single base separates this from a much larger clone, so it may be a read error. The rearrangement uses TRBV7-9 and TRBJ2-1, with TRBD2 identical over 9 bases. In germline, CDR1 is SEHNR, CDR2 FQNEAQ (reference sequence). The CDR3 has 15 residues. V dropped 1 base and J dropped 7; count of bases not matched to a gene: 5. Written as DNA, the CDR3 is TGTGCCAGCAGCTTAGAAGCGGGAGGTTGGAATGAGCAGTTCTTC. Its protein product is CASSLEAGGWNEQFF.

The sample holds many counts of this clonotype. V usage is TRBV20-1 and J usage is TRBJ2-5; D gene unclear. Germline V gene data show CDR1 as DFQATT and CDR2 as SNEGSKA (reference sequence). With 8 bases removed from V and 2 bases from J, the gap between germline ends came to 12 bases. This CDR3 is built from 12 residues. The CDR3 spells CSISRRQETQYF. CDR3 DNA sequence: TGCAGTATTTCGCGCCGGCAAGAGACCCAGTACTTC.

This clonotype was recorded many times. The CDR3 sequence is CASSSLSLAGGLYEQYF. The CDR3 DNA reads as TGTGCCAGCAGTTCATTATCACTAGCGGGAGGGCTCTACGAGCAGTACTTC. V usage is TRBV28 and J usage is TRBJ2-7, with 13 nucleotides matching TRBD2. Germline assignment: CDR1 MDHEN and CDR2 SYDVKM. Germline trimming cut 4 bases from V and 3 bases from J; bases unmatched to any gene: 9. The CDR3 consists of 17 residues.

In this sample, this clonotype turned up many times. The chain couples TRBV12-3 or TRBV12-4 to TRBJ2-1, with D possibly matching TRBD2 (6 bases). The V end lost 7 bases, the J end lost 8 bases, and 15 bases lay between the germline ends. CDR3 length equals 13 residues. The CDR3, as DNA: TGTGCCAGCACCCAATGGGACTTTCATGAGCAGTTCTTC. This codes for CASTQWDFHEQFF.

This clonotype was detected ten times or more. V is TRBV7-8 and J is TRBJ2-1; no reliable D call. This CDR3 region has 16 residues. Trimming stripped 5 bases from V and 6 bases from J, with 20 bases between. CDR1 is SGHVS and CDR2 is FQNEAQ in the germline V gene. The CDR3, as DNA: TGTGCCAGCAGCCCCCAGGACGGCTTTGTCAGCAATGAGCAGTTCTTC. Translation gives CASSPQDGFVSNEQFF. The complete variable domain, with remaining parts taken from reference TRBV7-8 and TRBJ2-1, reads GAGVSQSPRYKVAKRGQDVALRCDPISGHVSLFWYQQALGQGPEFLTYFQNEAQLDKSGLPSDRFFAERPEGSVSTLKIQRTQQEDSAVYLCASSPQDGFVSNEQFFGPGTRLTVL.

In its sample, this clonotype was seen many times. J is TRBJ1-1 and V is TRBV7-9; D call uncertain. There are 13 residues in the CDR3. V lost 6 bases to trimming and J lost 2 bases, with 10 bases between them. The germline gives CDR1 SEHNR, CDR2 FQNEAQ (reference sequence). As DNA, the CDR3 is TGTGCCAGCAGACGGGAGCAAAACACTGAAGCTTTCTTT. Protein sequence: CASRREQNTEAFF.

There are many counts of this clonotype. V gene TRBV5-5 combines with J gene TRBJ1-3; no reliable D call. Trimming removed 3 bases from V and 4 bases from J, with 14 bases in between. This CDR3 is built from 15 residues. Per germline, CDR1 SGHKS and CDR2 YYEKEE (reference sequence). CDR3 nucleotides: TGTGCCAGCAGCTCAGATTTGTACAAGGGAAACACCATATATTTT. Translating gives CASSSDLYKGNTIYF.

The chain recombines TRBV20-1 with TRBJ2-7; the D gene is possibly TRBD1 (6 bases). Germline-derived CDR1 and CDR2 are DFQATT and SNEGSKA (reference sequence). The V end lost 0 bases, the J end lost 7 bases, and 16 bases lay between the germline ends. This CDR3 is 14 amino acids long. This chain's CDR3 is CSARDSKTGYEQYF. CDR3 coding DNA: TGCAGTGCTAGAGATTCCAAGACAGGCTATGAGCAGTACTTC.

This clonotype was found many times. The gene calls are TRBV12-3 or TRBV12-4 and TRBJ2-7; 8 positions agree with TRBD2. The CDR3 runs 15 residues. V trimming: 8 bases; J trimming: 6 bases; junction bases outside the gene matches: 15. The CDR3 region is CASRRAGGHPGEQYF. The CDR3 DNA is TGTGCCAGCCGGAGGGCGGGAGGCCACCCTGGCGAGCAGTACTTC.

This clonotype was seen many times. The chain employs TRBV11-3 and TRBJ2-1; 10 bases are a match to TRBD2. Trimming at V came to 6 bases and at J to 5 bases, leaving 7 bases not matched to a gene. This CDR3 has 15 amino acids. The germline V gene encodes CDR1 SGHNT and CDR2 YENEEA. The CDR3 protein is CASRPSGRDDNEQFF. The DNA for the CDR3 is TGTGCCAGCAGACCCAGCGGGAGGGATGACAATGAGCAGTTCTTC.

In this sample, this clonotype turned up many times. The genes are TRBV2 and TRBJ2-2, with a possible D match to TRBD1 (6 bases). The CDR3 spans 14 residues. CDR1 is SNHLY, CDR2 FYNNEI, per germline. V was pared by 4 bases and J by 1 base, with 7 bases between. The CDR3 is CASSGTVNTGELFF. The DNA of the CDR3 is TGTGCCAGCAGTGGGACAGTGAACACCGGGGAGCTGTTTTTT.

This clonotype was seen ten or more times. The chain is built from TRBV20-1 and TRBJ1-1; tentatively, D is TRBD1 (5 bases). CDR1 and CDR2 (germline): DFQATT, SNEGSKA (reference sequence). This CDR3 contains 12 residues. V lost 2 bases, J lost 3 bases, and 7 bases lay in between. Here the CDR3 reads CSARPRDTEAFF. DNA for the CDR3: TGCAGTGCTAGACCCAGGGACACTGAAGCTTTCTTT.

In this sample, this clonotype turned up many times. The V call is TRBV6-2 or TRBV6-3, the J call TRBJ2-3; the match to TRBD2 covers 8 bases. J was trimmed by 3 bases and V by 6 bases; bases with no gene match: 5. This CDR3 is 14 amino acids long. Germline assignment: CDR1 MNHEY and CDR2 SVGEGT. CDR3 residues: CASSPTSGTDTQYF. The CDR3 DNA is TGTGCCAGCAGCCCTACTAGCGGTACAGATACGCAGTATTTT.

The J gene is TRBJ2-7, the V gene TRBV6-2 or TRBV6-3; a possible D gene is TRBD2 (5 bases). This CDR3 spans 13 amino acids. The V and J ends lost 11 bases and 0 bases respectively, with 14 bases between them. The germline V gene has CDR1 MNHEY and CDR2 SVGEGT. The CDR3 spells CAGSGKSSYEQYF. DNA for the CDR3: TGTGCCGGGTCGGGAAAGAGCTCCTACGAGCAGTACTTC.

The table lists this clonotype with many counts. The rearrangement joins TRBV11-2 to TRBJ1-4; 7 positions match TRBD1. CDR1 is SGHAT, CDR2 FQNNGV, per germline. This CDR3 is 14 amino acids long. The V gene end was trimmed by 7 bases and the J gene end by 8 bases; junction bases not matched to a gene: 10. CDR3 nucleotides: TGTGCCAGCACCCCTGGGACAGCATTCGAAAAACTGTTTTTT. Residues: CASTPGTAFEKLFF.

The chain is built from TRBV6-1 and TRBJ1-6; TRBD1 matches at 8 bases. CDR3 length: 12 residues. V dropped 10 bases and J dropped 10; count of bases not matched to a gene: 6. Germline V CDR1 and CDR2: MNHNS, SASEGT. CDR3 nucleotide sequence: TGTGCCACCATGGACAGGGACTCACCCCTCCACTTT. Translating gives CATMDRDSPLHF.